This is a list of T cell receptor beta chains from one sample in a study of T cell responses to AZD1222 COVID-19 vaccine. Measured with immunoSEQ multiplex PCR; TCRdb has only the in-frame clones, and not every one. Of 150,000 to 160,000 clones listed, about nine tenths are singletons. The input for sequencing was peripheral blood, taken on day 0 of AZD1222 vaccination. The receptors originated from an adult in good health. CDR3s include the opening cysteine and the closing phenylalanine or tryptophan. Fields, in order: D gene, clone size, V gene, J gene, CDR3 protein, CDR3 DNA. D genes are given only for firm matches. Rows may omit the clone size; those that give it use once, few, many or a size class.

d_gene: NA
abundance: NA
v_gene: TRBV12-3/TRBV12-4
j_gene: TRBJ1-1
CDR3aa: CASSLGEGEAFF
CDR3nt: TGTGCCAGCAGTTTAGGTGAGGGTGAAGCTTTCTTT

d_gene: NA
abundance: NA
v_gene: TRBV18
j_gene: TRBJ1-3
CDR3aa: CASSLTPLLSSGNTIYF
CDR3nt: TGTGCCAGCTCACTTACTCCGTTACTCTCCTCTGGAAACACCATATATTTT

d_gene: TRBD1
abundance: NA
v_gene: TRBV13
j_gene: TRBJ1-1
CDR3aa: CASSTRGLDTEAFF
CDR3nt: TGTGCCAGCAGCACCAGGGGGCTAGACACTGAAGCTTTCTTT

d_gene: NA
abundance: NA
v_gene: TRBV7-2
j_gene: TRBJ1-5
CDR3aa: CASSLVVNQPQHF
CDR3nt: TGTGCCAGCAGCTTAGTAGTTAATCAGCCCCAGCATTTT

d_gene: NA
abundance: NA
v_gene: TRBV19
j_gene: TRBJ1-3
CDR3aa: CASSITAADSGNTIYF
CDR3nt: TGTGCCAGTAGTATAACAGCGGCGGACTCTGGAAACACCATATATTTT

d_gene: NA
abundance: NA
v_gene: TRBV27
j_gene: TRBJ2-7
CDR3aa: CASSRGVSYEQYF
CDR3nt: TGTGCCAGCAGTAGAGGGGTCTCCTACGAGCAGTACTTC

d_gene: NA
abundance: NA
v_gene: TRBV9
j_gene: TRBJ1-4
CDR3aa: CASSVGRGIGEKLFF
CDR3nt: TGTGCCAGCAGCGTAGGAAGGGGGATAGGAGAAAAACTGTTTTTT

d_gene: TRBD1
abundance: NA
v_gene: TRBV27
j_gene: TRBJ1-2
CDR3aa: CASKDRDGIGYGYTF
CDR3nt: TGTGCCAGCAAGGACAGGGATGGAATAGGCTATGGCTACACCTTC

d_gene: NA
abundance: NA
v_gene: TRBV9
j_gene: TRBJ2-7
CDR3aa: CASSPGVEVATEQYF
CDR3nt: TGTGCCAGCAGCCCCGGTGTTGAAGTCGCGACCGAGCAGTACTTC

d_gene: TRBD1
abundance: once
v_gene: TRBV6-1
j_gene: TRBJ2-3
CDR3aa: CASSDDRGRATQYF
CDR3nt: TGTGCCAGCAGTGACGACAGGGGGCGAGCCACGCAGTATTTT

d_gene: NA
abundance: NA
v_gene: TRBV30
j_gene: TRBJ1-2
CDR3aa: CAWTPPDQPRYGYTF
CDR3nt: TGTGCCTGGACCCCTCCCGACCAGCCGAGGTATGGCTACACCTTC

d_gene: NA
abundance: NA
v_gene: TRBV18
j_gene: TRBJ1-2
CDR3aa: CASSPGPGTGYTF
CDR3nt: TGTGCCAGCTCACCAGGACCGGGGACCGGCTACACCTTC

d_gene: TRBD1
abundance: once
v_gene: TRBV12-3/TRBV12-4
j_gene: TRBJ1-4
CDR3aa: CASSSRQGLFF
CDR3nt: TGTGCCAGCAGTTCTCGACAGGGGCTGTTTTTT

d_gene: TRBD1
abundance: NA
v_gene: TRBV4-2
j_gene: TRBJ1-4
CDR3aa: CASSQVGQGGGEKLFF
CDR3nt: TGTGCCAGCAGCCAAGTCGGCCAGGGGGGGGGTGAAAAACTGTTTTTT

d_gene: TRBD1
abundance: NA
v_gene: TRBV29-1
j_gene: TRBJ1-2
CDR3aa: CSVTTGLGGYTF
CDR3nt: TGCAGCGTCACGACAGGGCTTGGGGGCTACACCTTC

d_gene: NA
abundance: NA
v_gene: TRBV29-1
j_gene: TRBJ1-4
CDR3aa: CSVALSGGNEKLFF
CDR3nt: TGCAGCGTCGCCTTGTCGGGGGGTAATGAAAAACTGTTTTTT

d_gene: TRBD1
abundance: once
v_gene: TRBV27
j_gene: TRBJ1-6
CDR3aa: CASSDRGGSPLHF
CDR3nt: TGTGCCAGCAGTGACAGGGGTGGGTCACCCCTCCACTTT

d_gene: NA
abundance: NA
v_gene: TRBV5-4
j_gene: TRBJ2-7
CDR3aa: CASSYNYEQYF
CDR3nt: TGTGCCAGCAGCTACAATTACGAGCAGTACTTC

d_gene: NA
abundance: NA
v_gene: TRBV20-1
j_gene: TRBJ2-7
CDR3aa: CSARDPPGQYF
CDR3nt: TGCAGTGCTAGAGATCCCCCCGGGCAGTACTTC

d_gene: TRBD1
abundance: once
v_gene: TRBV7-2
j_gene: TRBJ1-1
CDR3aa: CASSKNRGTTFF
CDR3nt: TGTGCCAGCAGCAAAAACAGGGGGACGACTTTCTTT

d_gene: TRBD2
abundance: NA
v_gene: TRBV27
j_gene: TRBJ2-5
CDR3aa: CASSPQWGGTQYF
CDR3nt: TGTGCCAGCAGCCCTCAATGGGGGGGGACCCAGTACTTC

d_gene: NA
abundance: NA
v_gene: TRBV9
j_gene: TRBJ1-3
CDR3aa: CASSVASGDGNTIYF
CDR3nt: TGTGCCAGCAGCGTAGCTTCAGGGGACGGAAACACCATATATTTT

d_gene: TRBD1
abundance: NA
v_gene: TRBV27
j_gene: TRBJ1-5
CDR3aa: CASTSTGGGQPQHF
CDR3nt: TGTGCCAGCACCTCGACAGGGGGCGGTCAGCCCCAGCATTTT

d_gene: NA
abundance: NA
v_gene: TRBV2
j_gene: TRBJ2-6
CDR3aa: CASRKTGNLSGANVLTF
CDR3nt: TGTGCCAGCAGGAAGACTGGTAACCTCTCTGGGGCCAACGTCCTGACTTTC

d_gene: NA
abundance: NA
v_gene: TRBV19
j_gene: TRBJ1-6
CDR3aa: CASNVSKNSPLHF
CDR3nt: TGTGCCAGTAATGTCAGCAAAAATTCACCCCTCCACTTT

d_gene: NA
abundance: NA
v_gene: TRBV5-1
j_gene: TRBJ1-2
CDR3aa: CASSFLGGTNYGYTF
CDR3nt: TGCGCCAGCAGCTTTTTAGGAGGGACTAACTATGGCTACACCTTC

d_gene: NA
abundance: NA
v_gene: TRBV19
j_gene: TRBJ2-3
CDR3aa: CASSELRDRGDTQYF
CDR3nt: TGTGCCAGTAGCGAACTCCGGGACCGAGGAGATACGCAGTATTTT

d_gene: NA
abundance: NA
v_gene: TRBV5-5
j_gene: TRBJ2-3
CDR3aa: CASGKTPSSTDTQYF
CDR3nt: TGTGCCAGCGGCAAGACACCTTCTAGCACAGATACGCAGTATTTT

d_gene: NA
abundance: NA
v_gene: TRBV7-3
j_gene: TRBJ2-2
CDR3aa: CASSYSDYGELFF
CDR3nt: TGTGCCAGCAGCTATTCTGATTACGGGGAGCTGTTTTTT

d_gene: TRBD2
abundance: NA
v_gene: TRBV6-2/TRBV6-3
j_gene: TRBJ2-7
CDR3aa: CASSYYPLAGVSYEQYF
CDR3nt: TGTGCCAGCAGTTATTACCCTCTAGCGGGGGTATCCTACGAGCAGTACTTC

d_gene: TRBD2
abundance: NA
v_gene: TRBV28
j_gene: TRBJ2-1
CDR3aa: CASSFSPGLATFSSYNEQFF
CDR3nt: TGTGCCAGCAGCTTTTCGCCGGGACTAGCGACATTTAGCTCCTACAATGAGCAGTTCTTC

d_gene: NA
abundance: NA
v_gene: TRBV5-6
j_gene: TRBJ1-5
CDR3aa: CASTRDYQPQHF
CDR3nt: TGTGCCAGCACCCGGGACTATCAGCCCCAGCATTTT

d_gene: NA
abundance: once
v_gene: TRBV19
j_gene: TRBJ2-6
CDR3aa: CASSPLGLQGSGANVLTF
CDR3nt: TGTGCCAGTAGTCCCCTGGGACTTCAAGGTTCTGGGGCCAACGTCCTGACTTTC

d_gene: TRBD2
abundance: NA
v_gene: TRBV6-5
j_gene: TRBJ2-1
CDR3aa: CASSYSKTSGLNEQFF
CDR3nt: TGTGCCAGCAGTTACTCGAAGACTAGCGGGCTCAATGAGCAGTTCTTC

d_gene: TRBD1
abundance: NA
v_gene: TRBV7-3
j_gene: TRBJ2-2
CDR3aa: CASSWTGLDTGELFF
CDR3nt: TGTGCCAGCAGCTGGACAGGGTTGGACACCGGGGAGCTGTTTTTT

d_gene: NA
abundance: NA
v_gene: TRBV19
j_gene: TRBJ1-1
CDR3aa: CASSVSRALHTEAFF
CDR3nt: TGTGCCAGTAGCGTCTCCCGGGCCCTTCACACTGAAGCTTTCTTT

d_gene: TRBD1
abundance: NA
v_gene: TRBV7-2
j_gene: TRBJ1-5
CDR3aa: CASSLPGTGNYQPQHF
CDR3nt: TGTGCCAGCAGCTTACCCGGGACAGGGAATTATCAGCCCCAGCATTTT

d_gene: NA
abundance: NA
v_gene: TRBV14
j_gene: TRBJ1-1
CDR3aa: CASSQGLNRATEAFF
CDR3nt: TGTGCCAGCAGCCAAGGACTTAACAGGGCCACTGAAGCTTTCTTT

d_gene: NA
abundance: NA
v_gene: TRBV6-5
j_gene: TRBJ1-4
CDR3aa: CASSPSRDSEKLFF
CDR3nt: TGTGCCAGCAGTCCAAGCAGGGATAGTGAAAAACTGTTTTTT

d_gene: NA
abundance: NA
v_gene: TRBV2
j_gene: TRBJ2-5
CDR3aa: CASSDRGGGQETQYF
CDR3nt: TGTGCCAGCAGTGACAGGGGTGGGGGACAAGAGACCCAGTACTTC

d_gene: TRBD1
abundance: NA
v_gene: TRBV7-3
j_gene: TRBJ2-1
CDR3aa: CASSLRDRGPNEQFF
CDR3nt: TGTGCCAGCAGCTTGAGGGACAGGGGGCCTAATGAGCAGTTCTTC

d_gene: NA
abundance: NA
v_gene: TRBV12-3/TRBV12-4
j_gene: TRBJ1-2
CDR3aa: CASSLLNNYGYTF
CDR3nt: TGTGCCAGCAGTTTATTGAATAACTATGGCTACACCTTC

d_gene: TRBD2
abundance: NA
v_gene: TRBV27
j_gene: TRBJ2-1
CDR3aa: CASSLSGTLAGSYNEQFF
CDR3nt: TGTGCCAGCAGTTTATCGGGGACCCTAGCGGGCTCCTACAATGAGCAGTTCTTC

d_gene: NA
abundance: NA
v_gene: TRBV9
j_gene: TRBJ1-1
CDR3aa: CASSVGDRGPREAFF
CDR3nt: TGTGCCAGCAGCGTAGGAGACCGGGGCCCAAGGGAAGCTTTCTTT

d_gene: NA
abundance: NA
v_gene: TRBV19
j_gene: TRBJ2-1
CDR3aa: CASRIIGSSYNEQFF
CDR3nt: TGTGCCAGTAGGATTATCGGGAGCTCCTACAATGAGCAGTTCTTC

d_gene: NA
abundance: NA
v_gene: TRBV9
j_gene: TRBJ2-7
CDR3aa: CASSVASSYEQYF
CDR3nt: TGTGCCAGCAGCGTCGCCAGCTCCTACGAGCAGTACTTC

d_gene: NA
abundance: NA
v_gene: TRBV21-1
j_gene: TRBJ1-4
CDR3aa: CASSKEDRGGKLFF
CDR3nt: TGTGCCAGCAGCAAAGAGGACAGGGGAGGAAAACTGTTTTTT

d_gene: TRBD1
abundance: NA
v_gene: TRBV5-6
j_gene: TRBJ2-7
CDR3aa: CASSLERDREYF
CDR3nt: TGTGCCAGCAGCTTGGAACGGGACAGGGAGTACTTC

d_gene: NA
abundance: NA
v_gene: TRBV5-4
j_gene: TRBJ1-6
CDR3aa: CASSPDTKGSNSPLHF
CDR3nt: TGTGCCAGCAGCCCGGACACTAAGGGATCGAATTCACCCCTCCACTTT

d_gene: NA
abundance: NA
v_gene: TRBV5-1
j_gene: TRBJ1-6
CDR3aa: CASSSAGPTNSPLHF
CDR3nt: TGCGCCAGCAGCTCCGCGGGACCCACGAATTCACCCCTCCACTTT

d_gene: TRBD2
abundance: NA
v_gene: TRBV24-1
j_gene: TRBJ2-5
CDR3aa: CATSDPRGGPETQYF
CDR3nt: TGTGCCACCAGTGATCCGCGGGGGGGCCCAGAGACCCAGTACTTC

d_gene: NA
abundance: NA
v_gene: TRBV18
j_gene: TRBJ2-7
CDR3aa: CASSGVQSGEQYF
CDR3nt: TGTGCCAGCTCCGGGGTCCAGTCAGGCGAGCAGTACTTC

d_gene: TRBD1
abundance: NA
v_gene: TRBV7-7
j_gene: TRBJ1-6
CDR3aa: CASSEGQGNSPLHF
CDR3nt: TGTGCTAGCAGCGAGGGACAGGGAAACTCACCCCTCCACTTT

d_gene: TRBD1
abundance: NA
v_gene: TRBV28
j_gene: TRBJ1-1
CDR3aa: CASSLYKGASEAFF
CDR3nt: TGTGCCAGCAGTTTGTACAAGGGGGCATCTGAAGCTTTCTTT

d_gene: NA
abundance: few
v_gene: TRBV28
j_gene: TRBJ1-2
CDR3aa: CASSSLWIRGGQRGYGYTF
CDR3nt: TGTGCCAGCAGTTCCCTATGGATACGAGGGGGGCAAAGAGGCTATGGCTACACCTTC